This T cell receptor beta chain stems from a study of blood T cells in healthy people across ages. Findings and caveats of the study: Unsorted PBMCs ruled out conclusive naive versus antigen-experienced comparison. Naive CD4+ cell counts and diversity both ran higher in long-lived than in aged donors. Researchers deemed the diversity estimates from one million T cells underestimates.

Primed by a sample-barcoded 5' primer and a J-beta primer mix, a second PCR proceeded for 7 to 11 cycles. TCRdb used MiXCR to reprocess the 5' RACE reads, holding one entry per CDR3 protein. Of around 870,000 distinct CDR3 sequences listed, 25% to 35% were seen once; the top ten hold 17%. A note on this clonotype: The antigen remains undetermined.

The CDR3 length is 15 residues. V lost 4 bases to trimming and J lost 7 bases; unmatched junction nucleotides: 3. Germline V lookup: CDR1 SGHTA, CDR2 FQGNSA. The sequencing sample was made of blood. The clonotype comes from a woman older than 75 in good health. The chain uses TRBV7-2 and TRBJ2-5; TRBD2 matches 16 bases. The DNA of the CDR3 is TGTGCCAGCAGCTATGGGACTAGCGGGGGGGGGACCCAGTACTTC. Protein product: CASSYGTSGGGTQYF.